This TCR beta chain was recovered during a study of CD8 T cell repertoires and HIV-1 epitope variants. Whole-study results and caveats: About five clonotypes recognized Nef KF9, one HW9, none TAALDMSHF.

Produced via immunoSEQ multiplex PCR; TCRdb's table is partial and in-frame only. The table lists under 3,000 clones, roughly 61% of them singletons. To note about this clone: Its antigen is undetermined.

Germline CDR1 and CDR2: MNHEY and SMNVEV (reference sequence). This CDR3 is built from 14 residues. V was shortened by 5 bases and J by 4 bases, with 15 bases between the two germline ends. The sequencing input was cultured CD8+ T cells derived from PBMCs. The chain has TRBV27 and TRBJ2-7; D possibly corresponds to TRBD2 (7 bases). The sequence derives from a male donor with HIV. CDR3 residues: CASSKAGAGYEQYF. The CDR3 DNA sequence: TGTGCCAGCAGTAAGGCGGGGGCCGGGTACGAGCAGTACTTC.